This TCR beta chain originates from a study of blood T cells in healthy people across ages (dated by TCRdb to between 2015 and 2017). Regarding the complete study: In model experiments, roughly one uniquely barcoded TCR beta cDNA molecule per two T cells was captured by template switching. Using deep sequencing normalized with unique cDNA molecular identifiers, the study measured how TCR beta repertoire diversity changes with age. To avoid experimental bias, donors of different ages were spread randomly across the sequencing lanes. Four age groups were formed from the donors: young (average about 15 years), middle-aged (approximately 40), aged (over 55) and long-lived (less than 85). Two additional independent replicas of 1 million unique cDNA reads from the same blood draw were analyzed for two donors (one aged 18 to 30 and one aged 80 or older). Results the study describes overall, beyond this receptor: There was a strong correlation between observed TCR beta diversity and the percentage of naive T cells measured by flow cytometry. Compared with the aged group, the long-lived group had more naive CD4+ T cells, fewer expanded clones and increased TCR diversity, suggesting age selection. Donor CMV infection status was unknown, potentially confounding age-related changes in expanded clonotypes. Total diversity estimates from one million sequenced T cells were considered lower bounds and underestimates. Because profiling used bulk unsorted PBMCs, naive and antigen-experienced compartments could not be compared conclusively. As age increased, observed TCR beta diversity per million T cells dropped in a roughly linear way, and a significant reduction was already evident by age about 40.

Systemically healthy Caucasian individuals from Russia, approximately 39 in total and aged about 6 to 100 years, were included as donors. Approximately 9.3 milliliters of peripheral blood were drawn from each donor into EDTA-treated Vacutainer tubes. Ficoll-Paque density-gradient centrifugation was used to isolate PBMCs, with at least 6.5 million per sample. Total RNA was extracted from PBMCs with Trizol reagent, with at least 6 micrograms obtained per sample. For every donor, flow cytometry on a PBMC aliquot measured the percentage of naive CD45RAhigh/CD27high T cells. Looking up the germline V gene (reference sequence) yields CDR1 MNHEY and CDR2 SMNVEV. Inclusive of the bounding cysteine and phenylalanine, the CDR3 is 14 residues long. Only the CDR3 DNA is retained, 42 bases long and in frame from the first base. Relative to germline, V is 2 bases shorter and J is 12 bases shorter, with 19 bases between their ends.

The library relied on 5' RACE. The sample was run on an Illumina HiSeq 2500. The second PCR ran for about 7 to 11 cycles and used a J-beta primer mix along with a sample-barcoded 5' primer. Each TCR beta cDNA molecule received a unique molecular identifier from a template-switch 5' adaptor carrying 12 random nucleotides. Each sample yielded at least 2.5 million CDR3-containing paired-end reads. First-strand cDNA was synthesized from all RNA with the Mint cDNA synthesis kit, primed by a TRBC-specific oligonucleotide. After uracil-DNA glycosylase treatment, a first 18-cycle PCR used universal primers M1SS and BC2_uni_R on all cDNA. Per the source publication's procedure: For normalization, 1 million high-quality reads were randomly selected from each sample, with every read carrying a distinct molecular identifier. Reads with shared molecular identifiers were discarded instead of being binned into consensus sequences. MiTCR, set to a Q25 quality threshold and the strictest error-elimination algorithm, was used for CDR3 identification, clonotype clustering and error correction. A nonparametric unseen species model with Euler transformation was used to estimate lower-bound total TCR beta diversity. TCRdb reprocessed the public reads (quality trimming at Q25 with fastp, clone calling with MiXCR) and kept in-frame beta chains. Under each unique CDR3 protein, matching rows form one entry showing the most common genes and DNA. The V and J calls and clone size are TCRdb's, not the authors'. Present in this sample are 1.5 million to 1.8 million distinct CDR3 sequences, under 55% of which were seen just once. Together, the top ten hold about 3.8% of the sample.

This clonotype came up many times. No antigen is known for it. Base qualities are not at hand, and no much larger clone is one base apart. This receptor chain uses TRBV27 and TRBJ2-5; the D call could be TRBD1 or TRBD2, with each sharing 6 bases. The sample consisted of blood. This TCR derives from a woman between 18 and 30 years old in good health. In nucleotides, the sequence is TGTGCCAGCAGTTTAGTGGCAGAGGGGGGCGCAAAGTACTTC. It translates as CASSLVAEGGAKYF.